This T cell receptor beta chain was sequenced during a study of blood T cell repertoires in COVID-19. For the study at large: From the United States, Italy and Spain came samples of acute and convalescent COVID-19.

CDR3 length: 15 residues. Trimming left V 3 bases short and J 2 bases short, with 13 bases between. Looked up from germline, CDR1 is GTSNPN and CDR2 is SVGIG (reference sequence). Authors' methods: Reference gene primer amplification gave estimated nucleated cell counts. Assay: immunoSEQ multiplex PCR; the TCRdb copy retains only in-frame clones and omits some. From that table come the V and J calls and clone size; the DNA was used to work out D and trimming. The sample consists of tens of thousands of clones, around three quarters of them appearing once. The chain combines TRBV30 with TRBJ2-2, with D maybe TRBD1 (6 bases). Input material: peripheral blood. The source of this sequence is a man over 45 with active or convalescent COVID-19. CDR3 in amino acids: CAWRDGTRNTGELFF. The CDR3 DNA reads as TGTGCCTGGAGAGACGGGACACGCAACACCGGGGAGCTGTTTTTT.